This record concerns one T cell receptor (beta chain) sequence. The CDR3 contains 13 residues. V lost 3 bases, J lost 5 bases, and 11 bases lay in between. Per the germline V gene, CDR1 is SEHNR and CDR2 is FQNEAQ (reference sequence). The protocol was immunoSEQ multiplex PCR, while the TCRdb copy is restricted to in-frame clones and leaves out a portion. Altogether 260,000 or so clones are present, 70% to 90% being singletons, with the ten largest covering 0.95% to 1.5%. This sample was included in a study of blood T cell repertoires in COVID-19. The sequencing sample was made of PBMCs or T cells enriched from blood (not recorded which). The source is a woman between 40 and 55 years old with acute COVID-19. This chain joins TRBV7-9 and TRBJ2-7; the D gene is possibly TRBD2 (6 bases). CDR3 sequence reads: CASSLGGIHEQYF. DNA of the CDR3: TGTGCCAGCAGCTTGGGGGGAATCCACGAGCAGTACTTC.